Shown below are 15 T cell receptor beta chains from a single sample sequenced in a study of beta chain features in type 1 diabetes. Of the isolated RNA, all was reverse transcribed, and so the sequenced material was expressed TCRB transcripts. Clones were sequenced by immunoSEQ multiplex PCR, and TCRdb holds only the in-frame ones, with some missing. Among over 700,000 clones, roughly 15% were seen once, and the ten largest hold 0.02% to 0.03%. Sequencing was carried out using naive CD4+ T cells from blood. These receptors originate from a woman under 30 in good health.

This clone was seen only a few times. The chain has TRBV6-5 and TRBJ2-3; D remains ambiguous. The V gene's germline CDR1 is MNHEY and CDR2 SVGAGI. This CDR3 comprises 16 residues. V lost 0 bases to trimming and J lost 5 bases, with 15 bases between them. CDR3 DNA: TGTGCCAGCAGTTACTCGCCAGTAAACTCCGGAGATACGCAGTATTTT. Protein: CASSYSPVNSGDTQYF.

This clone showed up just a few times. The rearrangement joins TRBV7-3 to TRBJ2-1; D unclear. The CDR3 runs 14 residues. The V end was cut by 2 bases, the J end by 6 bases, with 11 bases between. Germline V gene sequence: CDR1 SGHTA, CDR2 FQGTGA. CDR3 loop: CASSLSSASNEQFF. The CDR3 nucleotides are TGTGCCAGCAGCTTATCCAGCGCAAGCAATGAGCAGTTCTTC.

This clone has just a few counts. Additional DNA sequences in this sample encode the identical CDR3. J is TRBJ2-5 and V is TRBV15, with D hard to call. The CDR3 runs 15 residues. The germline CDR1 and CDR2 sequences are LNHNV and YYDKDF (reference sequence). With 0 bases removed from V and 2 bases from J, the gap between germline ends came to 10 bases. The chain's CDR3 is CATSRDWWLQETQYF. The DNA for the CDR3 is TGTGCCACCAGCAGAGATTGGTGGCTTCAAGAGACCCAGTACTTC.

This chain joins TRBV10-3 and TRBJ2-6; D call uncertain. Trimming removed 5 bases at V and 0 bases at J, with 8 bases between. From germline, CDR1 is ENHRY and CDR2 SYGVKD. This CDR3 spans 15 amino acids. DNA of the CDR3: TGTGCCATCAGTCAGACCAGCTCTGGGGCCAACGTCCTGACTTTC. This gives the protein CAISQTSSGANVLTF.

The rearrangement links TRBV9 to TRBJ2-5; 11 bases fit TRBD2. The junction had 11 bases not matched to a gene; V was cut back by 4 bases and J by 0 bases. The CDR3 covers 18 residues. Germline V gene data show CDR1 as SGDLS and CDR2 as YYNGEE. CDR3 in DNA: TGTGCCAGCAGCTCTCCCGGGACTAGCGGCATGTACCAAGAGACCCAGTACTTC. Translating gives CASSSPGTSGMYQETQYF.

The V call is TRBV7-9, the J call TRBJ2-1, with D maybe TRBD2 (6 bases). CDR1 and CDR2 (germline): SEHNR, FQNEAQ (reference sequence). V shed 8 bases and J shed 0 bases, with 17 bases lying between them. The CDR3 is 16 amino acids. Written as DNA, the CDR3 is TGTGCCAGCTCTCGGGACTTCCGAAGCTCCTACAATGAGCAGTTCTTC. Residues: CASSRDFRSSYNEQFF.

This clone came up a few times. The chain combines TRBV10-3 with TRBJ2-3; D might be TRBD1 or TRBD2, each matching 5 bases. Germline CDR1 is ENHRY and CDR2 is SYGVKD. V lost 4 bases and J lost 4, with 21 bases in between. The CDR3 spans 17 residues. The CDR3 sequence is CAISGWALGVLADTQYF. The DNA for the CDR3 is TGTGCCATCAGTGGTTGGGCCTTGGGGGTATTAGCAGATACGCAGTATTTT.

The V and J genes are TRBV18 and TRBJ1-2; D unresolved. Trimming left V 3 bases short and J 1 base short, with 9 bases between. CDR1 and CDR2 from the germline V gene are KGHSH and LQKENI. CDR3 length equals 14 residues. The CDR3 DNA reads TGTGCCAGCTCACCCGGACGGAATAACTATGGCTACACCTTC. Translation gives CASSPGRNNYGYTF.

This clone was seen a handful of times. V usage is TRBV7-2 and J usage is TRBJ2-3; 10 nucleotides agree with TRBD2. Trimming removed 5 bases from V and 2 bases from J; junction bases left unmatched: 4. CDR1 is SGHTA and CDR2 is FQGNSA in the germline V gene. The CDR3 is 15 residues long. The CDR3 loop reads CASSPGLAVTDTQYF. The CDR3 DNA reads TGTGCCAGCAGCCCCGGACTAGCGGTCACAGATACGCAGTATTTT. The variable domain in full, completed from reference TRBV7-2 and TRBJ2-3, reads GAGVSQSPSNKVTEKGKDVELRCDPISGHTALYWYRQSLGQGLEFLIYFQGNSAPDKSGLPSDRFSAERTGGSVSTLTIQRTQQEDSAVYLCASSPGLAVTDTQYFGPGTRLTVL.

This chain connects TRBV4-2 to TRBJ2-5; D unresolved. The V end lost 5 bases, the J end lost 4 bases, and 17 bases lay between the germline ends. Germline assignment: CDR1 LGHNA and CDR2 YNFKEQ. The CDR3 runs 15 residues. In nucleotides, the CDR3 is TGTGCCAGCAGCTCCAGAAGTGAAGGCCCAGAGACCCAGTACTTC. Translation: CASSSRSEGPETQYF.

The gene calls are TRBV5-6 and TRBJ2-1; D not resolved. CDR1 SGHDT and CDR2 YYEEEE come from the germline V gene. Trimming shortened V by 1 base and J by 10 bases, and 6 bases separated the two germline ends. The CDR3 has 11 amino acids. The CDR3, as DNA: TGTGCCAGCAGCTTGTTCCACGAGCAGTTCTTC. This sequence encodes CASSLFHEQFF.

The V and J genes are TRBV5-4 and TRBJ2-7; 10 bases map to TRBD2. The J segment lost 1 base and the V segment lost 7 bases, leaving 2 bases of the junction unmatched. CDR1 SGHNT and CDR2 YYREEE come from the germline V gene (reference sequence). This CDR3 is 13 amino acids long. The CDR3 DNA is TGTGCCAGCTCTAGCGGGGGTTCCTACGAGCAGTACTTC. Its translation is CASSSGGSYEQYF.

V gene TRBV7-3 combines with J gene TRBJ2-5; no clear D. Germline V gene lookup returns CDR1 SGHTA and CDR2 FQGTGA. V was shortened by 3 bases and J by 2 bases, with 13 bases between the two germline ends. CDR3 length: 15 residues. CDR3 sequence reads: CASSLLGSTQETQYF. In nucleotides, the CDR3 is TGTGCCAGCAGCTTGCTAGGGTCGACTCAAGAGACCCAGTACTTC.

This clone showed up just a few times. The chain combines TRBV5-6 with TRBJ2-3, with TRBD1 identical over 7 bases. Germline V lookup: CDR1 SGHDT, CDR2 YYEEEE. This CDR3 has 17 amino acids. Trimming removed 3 bases from V and 1 base from J; junction bases left unmatched: 11. The CDR3 nucleotides read TGTGCCAGCAGCTCATCGGAAGAGGGGGCGGGCACAGATACGCAGTATTTT. Translated: CASSSSEEGAGTDTQYF.

The J gene is TRBJ2-6, the V gene TRBV11-1, with no clear D. This CDR3 has 16 amino acids. Germline-derived CDR1 and CDR2 are SGHAT and FQDESV (reference sequence). V was clipped by 2 bases and J by 0 bases, with 8 bases between them. The CDR3 bases are TGTGCCAGCAGCTTATGGTCCGGCTCTGGGGCCAACGTCCTGACTTTC. Encoded protein: CASSLWSGSGANVLTF.